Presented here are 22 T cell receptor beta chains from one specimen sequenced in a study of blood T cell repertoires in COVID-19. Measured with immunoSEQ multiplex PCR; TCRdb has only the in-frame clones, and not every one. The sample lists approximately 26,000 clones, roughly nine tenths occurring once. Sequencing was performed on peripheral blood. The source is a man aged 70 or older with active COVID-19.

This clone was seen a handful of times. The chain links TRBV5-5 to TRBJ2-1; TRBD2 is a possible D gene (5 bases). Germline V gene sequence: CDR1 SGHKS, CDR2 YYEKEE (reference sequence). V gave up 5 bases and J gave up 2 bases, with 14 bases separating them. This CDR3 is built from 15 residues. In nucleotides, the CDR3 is TGTGCCAGCAGGGTATCTAGCTATCCCTACAATGAGCAGTTCTTC. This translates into CASRVSSYPYNEQFF.

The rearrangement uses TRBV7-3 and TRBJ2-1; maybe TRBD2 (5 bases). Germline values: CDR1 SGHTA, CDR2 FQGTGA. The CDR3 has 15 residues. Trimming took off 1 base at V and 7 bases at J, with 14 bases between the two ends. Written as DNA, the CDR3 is TGTGCCAGCAGCTTAAGGGGTAGGAGGAGGAATGAGCAGTTCTTC. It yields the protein CASSLRGRRRNEQFF. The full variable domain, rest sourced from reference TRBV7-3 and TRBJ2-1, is GAGVSQTPSNKVTEKGKYVELRCDPISGHTALYWYRQSLGQGPEFLIYFQGTGAADDSGLPNDRFFAVRPEGSVSTLKIQRTERGDSAVYLCASSLRGRRRNEQFFGPGTRLTVL.

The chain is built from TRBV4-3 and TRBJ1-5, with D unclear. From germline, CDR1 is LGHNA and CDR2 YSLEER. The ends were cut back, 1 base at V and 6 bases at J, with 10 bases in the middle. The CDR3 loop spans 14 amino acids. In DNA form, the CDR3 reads TGCGCCAGCAGCCAAGGAGTCGGAGGTCAGCCCCAGCATTTT. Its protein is CASSQGVGGQPQHF.

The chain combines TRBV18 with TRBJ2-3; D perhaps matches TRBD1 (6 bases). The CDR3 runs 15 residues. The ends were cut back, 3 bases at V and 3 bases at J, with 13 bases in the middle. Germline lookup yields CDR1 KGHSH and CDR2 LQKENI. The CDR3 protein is CASSPWTESTDTQYF. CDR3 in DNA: TGTGCCAGCTCACCTTGGACAGAAAGTACAGATACGCAGTATTTT.

The CDR3 protein is CASSPPGGMDTQYF. The DNA for the CDR3 is TGTGCCAGCTCACCACCTGGGGGCATGGATACGCAGTATTTT. The J gene is TRBJ2-3, the V gene TRBV18, with D tentatively TRBD1 (6 bases). V shed 0 bases and J shed 6 bases, with 10 bases lying between them. CDR1 KGHSH and CDR2 LQKENI come from the germline V gene. The CDR3 runs to 14 residues.

The CDR3 DNA reads as TGCGCCAGCAGCCAAGTTGCCCGACGACTAAGTCCCCCTGAGCAGTTCTTC. Translation: CASSQVARRLSPPEQFF. The chain joins TRBV4-1 to TRBJ2-1; tentatively, D is TRBD2 (5 bases). Germline CDR1 and CDR2: MGHRA and YSYEKL. V was trimmed by 1 base and J by 9 bases, leaving 22 bases between them. The CDR3 is 17 residues long.

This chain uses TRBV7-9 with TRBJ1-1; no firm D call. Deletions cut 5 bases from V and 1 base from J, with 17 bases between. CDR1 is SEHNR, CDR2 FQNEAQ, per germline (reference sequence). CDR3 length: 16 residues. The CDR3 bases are TGTGCCAGCAGCCCGGCGGGGAGGGCGGGGAACACTGAAGCTTTCTTT. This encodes CASSPAGRAGNTEAFF.

In nucleotides, the CDR3 is TGTGCCAGCAGCTTTGTGGGGGGGCCTCACAATGAGCAGTTCTTC. Translation gives CASSFVGGPHNEQFF. This sequence joins TRBV7-8 and TRBJ2-1; possible D gene TRBD2, 7 bases. The V end lost 3 bases, the J end lost 5 bases, and 14 bases lay between the germline ends. CDR1 is SGHVS and CDR2 is FQNEAQ in the germline V gene. The CDR3 has 15 residues.

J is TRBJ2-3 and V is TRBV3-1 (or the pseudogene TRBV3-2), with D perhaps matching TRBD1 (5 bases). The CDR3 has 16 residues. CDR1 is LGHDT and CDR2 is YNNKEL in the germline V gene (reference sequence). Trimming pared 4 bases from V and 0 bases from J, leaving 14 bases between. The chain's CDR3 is CASSLWGRVSTDTQYF. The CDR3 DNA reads TGTGCCAGCAGCCTATGGGGCAGGGTGAGCACAGATACGCAGTATTTT.

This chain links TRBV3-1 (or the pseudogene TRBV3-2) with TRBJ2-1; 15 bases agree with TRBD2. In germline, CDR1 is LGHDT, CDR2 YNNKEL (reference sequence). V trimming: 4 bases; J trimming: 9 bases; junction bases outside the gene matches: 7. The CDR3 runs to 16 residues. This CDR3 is CASSPRTSGGAIEQFF. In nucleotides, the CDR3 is TGTGCCAGCAGCCCCCGGACTAGCGGGGGGGCGATTGAGCAGTTCTTC.

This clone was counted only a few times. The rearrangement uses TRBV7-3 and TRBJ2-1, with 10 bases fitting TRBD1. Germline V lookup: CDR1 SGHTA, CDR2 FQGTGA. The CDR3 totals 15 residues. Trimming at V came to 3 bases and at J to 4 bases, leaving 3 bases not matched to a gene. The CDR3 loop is CASSFGQGEYNEQFF. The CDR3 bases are TGTGCCAGCAGCTTCGGACAGGGGGAGTACAATGAGCAGTTCTTC.

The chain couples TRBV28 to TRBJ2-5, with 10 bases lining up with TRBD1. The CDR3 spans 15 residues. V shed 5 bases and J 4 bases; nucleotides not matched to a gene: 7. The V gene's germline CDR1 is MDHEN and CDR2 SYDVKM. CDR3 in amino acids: CASSRQGARGETQYF. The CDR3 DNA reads TGTGCCAGCAGTAGACAGGGGGCGCGAGGAGAGACCCAGTACTTC.

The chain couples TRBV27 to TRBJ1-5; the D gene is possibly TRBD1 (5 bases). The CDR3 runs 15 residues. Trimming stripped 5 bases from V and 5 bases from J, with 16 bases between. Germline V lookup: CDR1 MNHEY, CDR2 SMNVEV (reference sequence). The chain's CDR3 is CASSVGMTGDQPQHF. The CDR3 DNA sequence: TGTGCCAGCAGTGTCGGGATGACGGGGGATCAGCCCCAGCATTTT.

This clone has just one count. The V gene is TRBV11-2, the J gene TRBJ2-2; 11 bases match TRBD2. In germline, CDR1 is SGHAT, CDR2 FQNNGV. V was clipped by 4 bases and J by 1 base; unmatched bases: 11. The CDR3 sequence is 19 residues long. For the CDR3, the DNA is TGTGCCAGCAGCTCTAAGGGGCGACTAGCGGGGTTGAACACCGGGGAGCTGTTTTTT. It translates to CASSSKGRLAGLNTGELFF.

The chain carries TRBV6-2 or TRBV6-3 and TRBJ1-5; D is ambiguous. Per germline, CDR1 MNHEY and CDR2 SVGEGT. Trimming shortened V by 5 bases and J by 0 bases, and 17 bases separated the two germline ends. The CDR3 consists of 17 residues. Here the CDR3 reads CASSPIAVVGSNQPQHF. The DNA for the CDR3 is TGTGCCAGCAGTCCCATAGCGGTGGTCGGTAGCAATCAGCCCCAGCATTTT.

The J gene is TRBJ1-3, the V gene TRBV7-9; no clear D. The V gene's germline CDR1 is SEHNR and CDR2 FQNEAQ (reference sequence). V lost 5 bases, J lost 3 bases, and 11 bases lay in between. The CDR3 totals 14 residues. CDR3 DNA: TGTGCCAGCAGCCTTGAGGGAGATGGAAACACCATATATTTT. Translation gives CASSLEGDGNTIYF.

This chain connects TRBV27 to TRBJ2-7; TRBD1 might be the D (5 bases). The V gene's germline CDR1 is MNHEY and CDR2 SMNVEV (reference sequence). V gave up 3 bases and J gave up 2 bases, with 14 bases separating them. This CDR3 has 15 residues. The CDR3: CASSLLPGPTYEQYF. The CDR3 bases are TGTGCCAGCAGTTTGTTACCAGGGCCTACCTACGAGCAGTACTTC.

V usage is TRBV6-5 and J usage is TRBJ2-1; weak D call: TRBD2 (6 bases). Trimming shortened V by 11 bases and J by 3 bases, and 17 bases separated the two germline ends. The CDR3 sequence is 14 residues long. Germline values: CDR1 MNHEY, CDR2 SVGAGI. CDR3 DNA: TGTGCCCTTGAGGAGGGCCGCTTCTACAATGAGCAGTTCTTC. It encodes CALEEGRFYNEQFF.

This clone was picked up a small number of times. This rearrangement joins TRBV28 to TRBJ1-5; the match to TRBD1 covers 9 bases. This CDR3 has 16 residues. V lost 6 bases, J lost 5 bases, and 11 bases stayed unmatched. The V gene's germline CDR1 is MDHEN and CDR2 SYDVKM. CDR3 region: CASRLAGQGGYQPQHF. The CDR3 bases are TGTGCCAGCAGACTCGCGGGACAGGGTGGGTATCAGCCCCAGCATTTT. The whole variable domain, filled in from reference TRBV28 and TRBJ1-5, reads DVKVTQSSRYLVKRTGEKVFLECVQDMDHENMFWYRQDPGLGLRLIYFSYDVKMKEKGDIPEGYSVSREKKERFSLILESASTNQTSMYLCASRLAGQGGYQPQHFGDGTRLSIL.

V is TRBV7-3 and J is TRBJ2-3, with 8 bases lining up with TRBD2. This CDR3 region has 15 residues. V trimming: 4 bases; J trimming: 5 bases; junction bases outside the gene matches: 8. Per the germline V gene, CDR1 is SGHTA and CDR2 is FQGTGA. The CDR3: CASSSERGRGDTQYF. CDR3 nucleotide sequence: TGTGCCAGCAGCTCGGAGCGGGGGAGAGGAGATACGCAGTATTTT.

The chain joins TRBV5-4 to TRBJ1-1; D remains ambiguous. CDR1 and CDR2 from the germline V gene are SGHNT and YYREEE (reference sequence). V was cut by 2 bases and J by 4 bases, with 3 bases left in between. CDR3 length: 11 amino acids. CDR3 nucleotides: TGTGCCAGCAGCTTCGGCACTGAAGCTTTCTTT. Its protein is CASSFGTEAFF.

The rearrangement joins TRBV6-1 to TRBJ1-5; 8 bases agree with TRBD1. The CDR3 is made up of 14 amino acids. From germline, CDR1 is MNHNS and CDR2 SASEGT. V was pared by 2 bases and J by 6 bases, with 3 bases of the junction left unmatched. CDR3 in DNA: TGTGCCAGCAGTGAACAGGGGGCACGTCAGCCCCAGCATTTT. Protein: CASSEQGARQPQHF.